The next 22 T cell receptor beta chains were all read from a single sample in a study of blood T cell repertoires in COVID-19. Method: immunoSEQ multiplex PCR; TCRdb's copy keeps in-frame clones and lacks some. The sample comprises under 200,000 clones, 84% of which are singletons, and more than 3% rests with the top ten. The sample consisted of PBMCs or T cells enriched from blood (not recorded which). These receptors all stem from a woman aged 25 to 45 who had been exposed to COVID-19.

CDR3: CASSYTSGDPDTQYF. CDR3 nucleotide sequence: TGTGCCAGCAGCTATACTAGCGGGGACCCAGATACGCAGTATTTT. V and J are TRBV13 and TRBJ2-3; 10 bases fit TRBD2. Germline V gene data show CDR1 as PRHDT and CDR2 as FYEKMQ (reference sequence). The CDR3 extends over 15 amino acids. With 4 bases clipped from V and 4 bases from J, the junction kept 5 bases outside the gene matches. Drawing the rest from reference TRBV13 and TRBJ2-3, the complete variable domain is AAGVIQSPRHLIKEKRETATLKCYPIPRHDTVYWYQQGPGQDPQFLISFYEKMQSDKGSIPDRFSAQQFSDYHSELNMSSLELGDSALYFCASSYTSGDPDTQYFGPGTRLTVL.

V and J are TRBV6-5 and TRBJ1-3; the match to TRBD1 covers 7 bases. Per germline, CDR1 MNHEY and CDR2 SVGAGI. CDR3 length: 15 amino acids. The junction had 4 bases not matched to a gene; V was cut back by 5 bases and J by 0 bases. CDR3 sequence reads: CASSRQGSSGNTIYF. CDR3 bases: TGTGCCAGCAGTCGACAGGGCTCCTCTGGAAACACCATATATTTT.

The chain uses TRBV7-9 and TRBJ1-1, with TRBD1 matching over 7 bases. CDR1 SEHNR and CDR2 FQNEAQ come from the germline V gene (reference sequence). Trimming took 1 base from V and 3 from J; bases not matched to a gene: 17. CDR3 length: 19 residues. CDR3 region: CASSLGFGWETGKDTEAFF. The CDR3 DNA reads TGTGCCAGCAGCTTAGGGTTTGGCTGGGAGACAGGGAAGGACACTGAAGCTTTCTTT.

CDR3 amino acids: CATSTEYSNQPQHF. DNA of the CDR3: TGTGCCACCTCGACAGAGTATAGCAATCAGCCCCAGCATTTT. The chain recombines TRBV7-9 with TRBJ1-5; perhaps TRBD1 as D (5 bases). Germline V CDR1 and CDR2: SEHNR, FQNEAQ (reference sequence). This CDR3 region has 14 residues. The ends were cut back, 10 bases at V and 0 bases at J, with 13 bases in the middle. Filled out from reference TRBV7-9 and TRBJ1-5, the complete variable domain reads DTGVSQNPRHKITKRGQNVTFRCDPISEHNRLYWYRQTLGQGPEFLTYFQNEAQLEKSRLLSDRFSAERPKGSFSTLEIQRTEQGDSAMYLCATSTEYSNQPQHFGDGTRLSIL.

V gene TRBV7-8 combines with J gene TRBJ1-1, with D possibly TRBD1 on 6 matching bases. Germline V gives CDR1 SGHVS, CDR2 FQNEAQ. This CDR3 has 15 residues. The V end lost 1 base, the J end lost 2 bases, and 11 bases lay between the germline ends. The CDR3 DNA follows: TGTGCCAGCAGCTTAGTACAGGGAAGTAACACTGAAGCTTTCTTT. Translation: CASSLVQGSNTEAFF.

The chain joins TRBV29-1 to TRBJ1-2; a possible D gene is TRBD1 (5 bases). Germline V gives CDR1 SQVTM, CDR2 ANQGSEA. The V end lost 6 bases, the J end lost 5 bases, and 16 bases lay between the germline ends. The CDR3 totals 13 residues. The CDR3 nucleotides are TGCAGCGTCGACGTCCAGGGCCGGTATGGCTACACCTTC. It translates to CSVDVQGRYGYTF.

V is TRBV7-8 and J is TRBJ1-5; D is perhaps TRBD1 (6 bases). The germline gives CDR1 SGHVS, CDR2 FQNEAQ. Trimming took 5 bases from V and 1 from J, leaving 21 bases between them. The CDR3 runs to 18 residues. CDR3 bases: TGTGCCAGCAGCCGACTCGCTATACAGGGAAGGAGCAATCAGCCCCAGCATTTT. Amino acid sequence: CASSRLAIQGRSNQPQHF.

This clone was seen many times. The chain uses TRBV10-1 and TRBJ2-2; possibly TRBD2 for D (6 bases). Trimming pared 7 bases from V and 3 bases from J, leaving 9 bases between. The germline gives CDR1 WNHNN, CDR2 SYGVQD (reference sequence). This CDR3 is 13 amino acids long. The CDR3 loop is CASNPGDTGELFF. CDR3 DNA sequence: TGCGCCAGCAACCCGGGGGACACCGGGGAGCTGTTTTTT.

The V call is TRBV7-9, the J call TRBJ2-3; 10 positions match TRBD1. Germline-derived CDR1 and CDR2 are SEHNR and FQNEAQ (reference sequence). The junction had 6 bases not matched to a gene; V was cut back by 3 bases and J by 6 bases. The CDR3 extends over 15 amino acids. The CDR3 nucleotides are TGTGCCAGCAGCTTCCGGGACAGGGGTTCCGATACGCAGTATTTT. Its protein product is CASSFRDRGSDTQYF.

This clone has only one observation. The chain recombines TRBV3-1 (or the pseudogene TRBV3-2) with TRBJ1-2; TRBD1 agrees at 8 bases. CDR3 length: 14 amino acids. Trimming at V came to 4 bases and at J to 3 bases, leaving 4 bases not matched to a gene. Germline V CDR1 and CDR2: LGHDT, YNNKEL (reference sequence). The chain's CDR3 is CASSPDRAYYGYTF. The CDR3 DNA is TGTGCCAGCAGCCCGGACAGGGCCTACTATGGCTACACCTTC.

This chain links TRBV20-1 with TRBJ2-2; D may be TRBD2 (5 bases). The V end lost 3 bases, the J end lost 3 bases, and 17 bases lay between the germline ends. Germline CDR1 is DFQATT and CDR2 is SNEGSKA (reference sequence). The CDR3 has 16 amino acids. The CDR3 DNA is TGCAGTGCTAGTCGACGAGCGGAGACGGACACCGGGGAGCTGTTTTTT. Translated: CSASRRAETDTGELFF.

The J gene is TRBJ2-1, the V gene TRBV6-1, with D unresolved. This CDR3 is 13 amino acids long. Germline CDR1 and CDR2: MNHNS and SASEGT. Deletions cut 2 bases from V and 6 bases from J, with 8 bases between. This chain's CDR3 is CASSEITGNEQFF. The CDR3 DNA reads TGTGCCAGCAGTGAAATTACTGGCAATGAGCAGTTCTTC.

The CDR3, as DNA: TGTGCCAGCAGCTTGGGGGGCATGAACACTGAAGCTTTCTTT. Protein product: CASSLGGMNTEAFF. This chain uses TRBV5-5 with TRBJ1-1; D may be TRBD1 (5 bases). This CDR3 has 14 residues. Trimming removed 0 bases from V and 0 bases from J, with 6 bases in between. Germline lookup yields CDR1 SGHKS and CDR2 YYEKEE (reference sequence).

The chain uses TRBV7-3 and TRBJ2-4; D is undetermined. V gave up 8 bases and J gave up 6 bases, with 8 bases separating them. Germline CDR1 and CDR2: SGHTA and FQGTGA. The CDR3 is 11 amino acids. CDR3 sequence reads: CASSSGNIQYF. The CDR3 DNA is TGTGCCAGCTCCAGTGGAAACATTCAGTACTTC.

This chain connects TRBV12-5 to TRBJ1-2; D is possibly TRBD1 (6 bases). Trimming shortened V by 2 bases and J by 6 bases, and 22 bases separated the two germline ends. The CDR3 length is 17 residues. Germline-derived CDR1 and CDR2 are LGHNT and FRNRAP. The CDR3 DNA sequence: TGTGCTAGTGGTTTGACGTTAGAGGACAGCCCTGTGGATGGCTACACCTTC. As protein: CASGLTLEDSPVDGYTF.

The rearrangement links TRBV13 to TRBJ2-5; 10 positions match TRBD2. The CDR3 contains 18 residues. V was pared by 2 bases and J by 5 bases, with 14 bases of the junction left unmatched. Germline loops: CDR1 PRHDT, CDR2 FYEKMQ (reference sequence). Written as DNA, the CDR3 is TGTGCCAGCAGCTTAACAGGCGACAGCGGGGGGGCCTGGGAGACCCAGTACTTC. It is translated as CASSLTGDSGGAWETQYF.

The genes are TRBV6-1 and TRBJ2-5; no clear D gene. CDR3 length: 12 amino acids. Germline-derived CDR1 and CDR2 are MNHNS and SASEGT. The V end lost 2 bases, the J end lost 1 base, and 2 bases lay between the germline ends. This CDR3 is CASSELQETQYF. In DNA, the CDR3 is TGTGCCAGCAGTGAACTCCAAGAGACCCAGTACTTC.

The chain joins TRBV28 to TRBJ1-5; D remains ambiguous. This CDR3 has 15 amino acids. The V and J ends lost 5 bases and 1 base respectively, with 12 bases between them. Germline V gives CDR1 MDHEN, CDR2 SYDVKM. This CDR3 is CASSPLTRSNQPQHF. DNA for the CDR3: TGTGCCAGCAGTCCATTGACTCGGAGCAATCAGCCCCAGCATTTT.

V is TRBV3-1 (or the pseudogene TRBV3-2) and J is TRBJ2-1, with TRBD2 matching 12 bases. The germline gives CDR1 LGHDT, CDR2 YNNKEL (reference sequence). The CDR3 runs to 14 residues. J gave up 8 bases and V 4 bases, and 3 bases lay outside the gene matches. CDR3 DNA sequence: TGTGCCAGCAGCCGACTAGCGGGAGTAGATGAGCAGTTCTTC. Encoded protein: CASSRLAGVDEQFF.

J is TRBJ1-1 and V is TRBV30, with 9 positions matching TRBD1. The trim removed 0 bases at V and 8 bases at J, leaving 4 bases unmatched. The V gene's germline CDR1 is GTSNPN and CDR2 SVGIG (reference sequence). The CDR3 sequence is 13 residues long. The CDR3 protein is CAWSVGTGREAFF. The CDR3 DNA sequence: TGTGCCTGGAGTGTAGGGACAGGGCGCGAAGCTTTCTTT.

The CDR3, as DNA: TGTGCCAGCAGCTTTAATAGCGGACAGGGGAATTCACCCCTCCACTTT. Encoded protein: CASSFNSGQGNSPLHF. The chain couples TRBV5-4 to TRBJ1-6, with 9 bases aligning to TRBD1. V trimming: 2 bases; J trimming: 7 bases; junction bases outside the gene matches: 7. The germline gives CDR1 SGHNT, CDR2 YYREEE (reference sequence). This CDR3 is built from 16 residues. The variable domain in full, with the rest retrieved from reference TRBV5-4 and TRBJ1-6, is ETGVTQSPTHLIKTRGQQVTLRCSSQSGHNTVSWYQQALGQGPQFIFQYYREEENGRGNFPPRFSGLQFPNYSSELNVNALELDDSALYLCASSFNSGQGNSPLHFGNGTRLTVT.

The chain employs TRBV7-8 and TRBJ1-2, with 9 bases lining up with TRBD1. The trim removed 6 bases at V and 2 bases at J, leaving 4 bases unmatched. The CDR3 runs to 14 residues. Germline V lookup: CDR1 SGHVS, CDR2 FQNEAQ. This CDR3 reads CASRPGTGNYGYTF. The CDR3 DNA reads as TGTGCCAGCAGACCCGGGACAGGGAACTATGGCTACACCTTC.